Described below is a single T cell receptor (beta chain) sequence and its context. This entry comes from a study of shared clonotypes between healthy human individuals. The CDR3 contains 17 residues. Germline CDR1 PRHDT, CDR2 FYEKMQ (reference sequence). V was pared by 5 bases and J by 2 bases, with 8 bases of the junction left unmatched. The repertoire was sequenced with immunoSEQ multiplex PCR; TCRdb's copy has only in-frame clones and lacks some. The data show 1,100,000 or so clones, around 82% seen once. The chain carries TRBV13 and TRBJ2-5, with 13 bases that match TRBD2. This receptor was taken from a man between 18 and 29 years old in good health. Some clones in this sample may be carry-over from other donors' samples. Sequenced material: memory CD4+ T cells from PBMCs. Subset in this sample: CD45RA-negative fraction. The CDR3 sequence: CASSVRPGLAGQETQYF. DNA of the CDR3: TGTGCCAGCAGCGTACGCCCGGGACTAGCGGGACAAGAGACCCAGTACTTC.